A selection of T cell receptor beta chains follows, all from one sample in a study of blood T cell repertoires in COVID-19. Measured with immunoSEQ multiplex PCR; TCRdb has only the in-frame clones, and not every one. The table includes some 270,000 clones, roughly 89% detected once. Sample: PBMCs or T cells enriched from blood (not recorded which). Source of these receptors: a middle-aged woman who had recovered from COVID-19. CDR3s include the opening cysteine and the closing phenylalanine or tryptophan. A D gene is named only where the DNA matches it firmly. Rows give clone size only sometimes, using once, few, many, or a class for an expanded clone.

clone size	V gene	D gene	J gene	CDR3 DNA	CDR3 protein
.	TRBV19	.	TRBJ1-2	TGTGCCAGTAGTATAGGACAGCCAACTAACTATGGCTACACCTTC	CASSIGQPTNYGYTF
.	TRBV7-8	TRBD1	TRBJ1-2	TGTGCCAGCAGCCCAGGACAGGGAGTCTATGGCTACACCTTC	CASSPGQGVYGYTF
.	TRBV2	.	TRBJ1-2	TGTGCCATAGGAGTAGTCGGCTACACCTTC	CAIGVVGYTF
.	TRBV7-6	TRBD2	TRBJ2-2	TGTGCCAGCAGCCTCTTCCTAGCGGATAACACCGGGGAGCTGTTTTTT	CASSLFLADNTGELFF
.	TRBV4-2	TRBD1	TRBJ1-1	TGTGCCAGCTCGGACGGACAGGCCCAGAACACTGAAGCTTTCTTT	CASSDGQAQNTEAFF
.	TRBV5-1	TRBD1	TRBJ2-7	TGCGCCAGCAGCTTGGAACATCAGGGGGTGGGCGAGCAGTACTTC	CASSLEHQGVGEQYF
.	TRBV30	TRBD1	TRBJ2-7	TGTGCCGGTAAAGCGGACAGGGGGCTAGGTAGTCTCTCCTACGAGCAGTACTTC	CAGKADRGLGSLSYEQYF
.	TRBV14	.	TRBJ1-2	TGTGCCAGCAGCCGGAACGTGGGCGATGGCTACACCTTC	CASSRNVGDGYTF
.	TRBV9	TRBD1	TRBJ2-1	TGTGCCAGCAGCGCCGGACAGGGAGCCTTCAATGAGCAGTTCTTC	CASSAGQGAFNEQFF
.	TRBV2	TRBD1	TRBJ1-2	TGTGCCAGCAGTAAACAGGGGGTAAAGGATGGCTACACCTTC	CASSKQGVKDGYTF
.	TRBV7-2	TRBD1	TRBJ2-3	TGTGCCAGCAGCCGTACCATCCCGGGACAGGGGGGTCAGTATTTT	CASSRTIPGQGGQYF
.	TRBV11-2	TRBD1	TRBJ2-3	TGTGCCAGCAGCCGACCTCCGGGACAGGAGACAGATACGCAGTATTTT	CASSRPPGQETDTQYF
.	TRBV10-3	TRBD1	TRBJ2-7	TGTGCCATCAGTGAGTCGCTAATACCCGGGGGCGGACAGGGAGCCTACGAGCAGTACTTC	CAISESLIPGGGQGAYEQYF
many	TRBV2	TRBD2	TRBJ2-1	TGTGCCAGCAGTGACTTGGGTAGCGGGCCCTACAATGAGCAGTTCTTC	CASSDLGSGPYNEQFF
.	TRBV3-1/TRBV3-2	.	TRBJ2-5	TGTGCCAGCAGCAGAACAAATGGGCGAGGAGGAGAGACCCAGTACTTC	CASSRTNGRGGETQYF
few	TRBV6-5	.	TRBJ2-7	TGTGCCAGCAGTAATCCTGCGAACGAGCAGTACTTC	CASSNPANEQYF
.	TRBV25-1	TRBD1	TRBJ1-4	TGTGCCAGCAGTGAACACAGGGGAAGGTCGGAAAAACTGTTTTTT	CASSEHRGRSEKLFF
.	TRBV10-1	TRBD1	TRBJ1-5	TGCGCCAGCAGTGAAAAGGGGGACAGGGGCTATAGCAATCAGCCCCAGCATTTT	CASSEKGDRGYSNQPQHF
.	TRBV3-1/TRBV3-2	.	TRBJ2-7	TGTGCCAGCAGCCAAGACGGCGGCGCCTCCTACGAGCAGTACTTC	CASSQDGGASYEQYF
few	TRBV7-6	.	TRBJ1-1	TGTGCCAGCAGCCTTCAGGGAAGGGACACTGAAGCTTTCTTT	CASSLQGRDTEAFF
.	TRBV21-1	.	TRBJ2-5	TGTGCCAGCAGCAGGGCCCGGACAGGGGGCTATGAAGAGACCCAGTACTTC	CASSRARTGGYEETQYF
.	TRBV7-9	TRBD1	TRBJ1-4	TGTGCCAGCAGCCCAGGAGGGGGCTGGGAAAAACTGTTTTTT	CASSPGGGWEKLFF
.	TRBV20-1	TRBD2	TRBJ2-2	TGCAGTGCTAGTTCTCGGGAGGGGAACACCGGGGAGCTGTTTTTT	CSASSREGNTGELFF
once	TRBV11-2	.	TRBJ2-5	TGTGCCAGCAGCTTAGGGGAGCACCAAGAGACCCAGTACTTC	CASSLGEHQETQYF
.	TRBV27	TRBD1	TRBJ2-3	TGTGCCAGCAGTTTAAAACAGGGGCTTACGCAGTATTTT	CASSLKQGLTQYF
.	TRBV3-1/TRBV3-2	TRBD2	TRBJ2-2	TGTGCCAGCAGCCAAGAAATAGGACTAGCGGGAGCCGGGGAGCTGTTTTTT	CASSQEIGLAGAGELFF
.	TRBV5-1	TRBD1	TRBJ1-1	TGCGCCAGCAGCCCAGACGGGACAGGGAACACTGAAGCTTTCTTT	CASSPDGTGNTEAFF
.	TRBV19	TRBD1	TRBJ2-2	TGTGCCAGCCAGGGGGCGATAAACACCGGGGAGCTGTTTTTT	CASQGAINTGELFF
.	TRBV5-1	TRBD2	TRBJ2-5	TGCGCCAGCAGCTTGGGGCTAGCGGGAGGGGAAGAGACCCAGTACTTC	CASSLGLAGGEETQYF
.	TRBV18	TRBD2	TRBJ2-7	TGTGCCAGCTCACCACTGCGGGAGGGAGGCTACGAGCAGTACTTC	CASSPLREGGYEQYF
.	TRBV5-1	TRBD1	TRBJ2-3	TGCGCCAGCAGCTTTAAACGGGACAGGGATCTCACAGATACGCAGTATTTT	CASSFKRDRDLTDTQYF
.	TRBV7-6	.	TRBJ1-3	TGTGCCAGCAGCTTAGGAATCGGTAATTCTGGAAACACCATATATTTT	CASSLGIGNSGNTIYF
.	TRBV5-5	TRBD1	TRBJ2-7	TGTGCCAGCAGCTTGGGGACAGGGGTTCTACGAGGGCAGTACTTC	CASSLGTGVLRGQYF
.	TRBV27	.	TRBJ1-5	TGTGCCAGCAGTCCCTCCCGACATAGCAATCAGCCCCAGCATTTT	CASSPSRHSNQPQHF
.	TRBV9	.	TRBJ2-5	TGTGCCAGCAGCGTAGGACCCCAGAGCGGAGAGACCCAGTACTTC	CASSVGPQSGETQYF
.	TRBV30	.	TRBJ2-1	TGTGCCTGGAGCCCCTTCGGCCGGGGGGAGCAGTTCTTC	CAWSPFGRGEQFF
.	TRBV5-4	.	TRBJ2-3	TGTGCCAGCAGCTCGGGAGGGACAGGGCCAGATACGCAGTATTTT	CASSSGGTGPDTQYF
.	TRBV27	TRBD2	TRBJ2-1	TGTGCCAGCAGGGGCGGGAGTCTATACAATGAGCAGTTCTTC	CASRGGSLYNEQFF
.	TRBV2	TRBD1	TRBJ2-7	TGTGCCAGCAGGCGCGAAATGACAGGGGGGAGATACGAGCAGTACTTC	CASRREMTGGRYEQYF
.	TRBV4-2	TRBD2	TRBJ2-1	TGTGCCAGCAGCCAAGAGTCAAGGTTCCTAGCGGGAGGAATTACGGGGAATGAGCAGTTCTTC	CASSQESRFLAGGITGNEQFF
.	TRBV4-1	.	TRBJ1-2	TGCGCCAGCAGCCAAGAGGCAAGTTTCCAGTCTGTTAACTATGGCTACACCTTC	CASSQEASFQSVNYGYTF
.	TRBV7-2	TRBD2	TRBJ2-7	TGTGCCAGCAGCTTAGCGGGACTAGCTAGCGACGAGCAGTACTTC	CASSLAGLASDEQYF
.	TRBV9	.	TRBJ2-3	TGTGCCAGCCGGGGGGCTAGCACAGATACGCAGTATTTT	CASRGASTDTQYF
.	TRBV5-4	.	TRBJ1-3	TGTGCCACTTCGGGGGATGGAAACACCATATATTTT	CATSGDGNTIYF
.	TRBV5-1	.	TRBJ2-7	TGCGCCAGCAGCTTGAACAGAGAAGCCTACGAGCAGTACTTC	CASSLNREAYEQYF
.	TRBV4-1	TRBD1	TRBJ1-2	TGCGCCAGCAGCCAAGACCAAAAGACAGGGAGAATTTTCCACACCTTC	CASSQDQKTGRIFHTF
.	TRBV5-4	.	TRBJ1-2	TGTGCCAGCAGCTTTAAGGTACAGGGTAACTATGGCTACACCTTC	CASSFKVQGNYGYTF
.	TRBV11-2	TRBD1	TRBJ2-3	TGTGCCAGCAGGAAAGAAAACAGGGGGCCGAATACGCAGTATTTT	CASRKENRGPNTQYF
.	TRBV19	TRBD1	TRBJ1-2	TGTGCCAGTACCACAGGGGACTCCTCGGGCTATGGCTACACCTTC	CASTTGDSSGYGYTF
.	TRBV11-2	.	TRBJ1-1	TGTGCCAGCAGCTCTAGTAATGGGGCTCGAGCTTTCTTT	CASSSSNGARAFF
.	TRBV18	.	TRBJ2-4	TGTGCCAGCTCGTCCCTGGGGGGGCCCCAGGGCATTCAGTACTTC	CASSSLGGPQGIQYF
.	TRBV2	.	TRBJ1-5	TGTGCCAGCACCGACAGAGACAATCAGCCCCAGCATTTT	CASTDRDNQPQHF
few	TRBV19	.	TRBJ1-5	TGTGCCAGTAGTATCCACACCCCTCGCAATCAGCCCCAGCATTTT	CASSIHTPRNQPQHF
.	TRBV18	TRBD1	TRBJ1-5	TGTGCCAGCTCACCAGGGGGACAGAGCAATCAGCCCCAGCATTTT	CASSPGGQSNQPQHF
.	TRBV15	TRBD1	TRBJ1-5	TGTGCCACCAGCAGAGACCGAATTCAGGGGGCGCGAAGCAATCAGCCCCAGCATTTT	CATSRDRIQGARSNQPQHF
.	TRBV6-5	.	TRBJ2-2	TGTGCCAGCAGTTACTCGAACAGAGACACCGGGGAGCTGTTTTTT	CASSYSNRDTGELFF
many	TRBV4-1	.	TRBJ1-1	TGCGCCAGCAGCCAGGGGATTTTGAGAGCGGGGTCAATGAACACTGAAGCTTTCTTT	CASSQGILRAGSMNTEAFF
once	TRBV5-1	TRBD1	TRBJ1-2	TGCGCCAGCAGCTTGGGGACAGGGGAACAGGGCTACACCTTC	CASSLGTGEQGYTF
.	TRBV6-5	.	TRBJ2-7	TGTGCCAGCAGTTCCCTAGGGGTCTTCTACGAGCAGTACTTC	CASSSLGVFYEQYF